These 32 T cell receptor beta chains originate from one sample sequenced in a study of blood T cell repertoires in COVID-19. Measured with immunoSEQ multiplex PCR; TCRdb has only the in-frame clones, and not every one. The sample holds about 120,000 clones, 79% seen once. What was sequenced was peripheral blood. The receptor set was obtained from a woman of 80 years or more with acute or convalescent COVID-19.

The V gene is TRBV19, the J gene TRBJ1-2, with TRBD1 matching over 11 bases. The germline CDR1 and CDR2 sequences are LNHDA and SQIVND (reference sequence). This CDR3 is 14 amino acids long. J was trimmed by 4 bases and V by 5 bases; bases with no gene match: 3. CDR3 protein: CASSLGTGGYGYTF. The CDR3 coding sequence is TGTGCCAGTAGTTTGGGGACAGGGGGCTATGGCTACACCTTC.

J is TRBJ2-2 and V is TRBV2, with TRBD1 identical over 10 bases. V trimming: 6 bases; J trimming: 5 bases; junction bases outside the gene matches: 6. The CDR3 contains 15 residues. Germline lookup yields CDR1 SNHLY and CDR2 FYNNEI. This CDR3 is CASSRGQGGTGELFF. The CDR3 nucleotides read TGTGCCAGCAGCCGCGGACAGGGGGGGACCGGGGAGCTGTTTTTT.

The chain links TRBV19 to TRBJ1-5, with TRBD1 matching over 8 bases. This CDR3 comprises 14 residues. The trim removed 4 bases at V and 6 bases at J, leaving 5 bases unmatched. Germline V gene data show CDR1 as LNHDA and CDR2 as SQIVND (reference sequence). The CDR3 DNA reads as TGTGCCAGTAGTACGGGGACAGGATCTCAGCCCCAGCATTTT. Protein: CASSTGTGSQPQHF.

This clone showed up just once. The genes are TRBV3-1 (or the pseudogene TRBV3-2) and TRBJ2-3; possibly TRBD2 for D (6 bases). Germline-derived CDR1 and CDR2 are LGHDT and YNNKEL (reference sequence). The CDR3 extends over 13 amino acids. Deletions cut 6 bases from V and 4 bases from J, with 11 bases between. The CDR3 nucleotides read TGTGCCAGCAGGGGGGGTGGGTCAGATACGCAGTATTTT. Protein product: CASRGGGSDTQYF.

This chain links TRBV7-2 with TRBJ1-1, with D possibly being TRBD1 (6 bases). Per germline, CDR1 SGHTA and CDR2 FQGNSA. CDR3 length: 14 residues. The V and J ends lost 1 base and 10 bases respectively, with 16 bases between them. In nucleotides, the CDR3 is TGTGCCAGCAGCTTAGGAGGGAGACCACAGGGAGCTTTCTTT. Residues: CASSLGGRPQGAFF.

The V gene is TRBV5-1, the J gene TRBJ2-1; 7 nucleotides align to TRBD1. In germline, CDR1 is SGHRS, CDR2 YFSETQ. The J segment lost 3 bases and the V segment lost 2 bases, leaving 5 bases of the junction unmatched. The length of the CDR3 is 15 residues. This CDR3 is CASSFRQGNYNEQFF. CDR3 DNA: TGCGCCAGCAGCTTTAGACAGGGAAACTACAATGAGCAGTTCTTC. Using reference TRBV5-1 and TRBJ2-1 for the parts outside the CDR3, the full variable domain is KAGVTQTPRYLIKTRGQQVTLSCSPISGHRSVSWYQQTPGQGLQFLFEYFSETQRNKGNFPGRFSGRQFSNSRSEMNVSTLELGDSALYLCASSFRQGNYNEQFFGPGTRLTVL.

The gene calls are TRBV4-2 and TRBJ2-7; 7 bases align to TRBD2. CDR3 size: 16 residues. Germline CDR1 and CDR2: LGHNA and YNFKEQ. The trim removed 5 bases at V and 6 bases at J, leaving 16 bases unmatched. CDR3 coding DNA: TGTGCCAGCAGCTCTTATTCGGGGACTAACGGTTTCGAGCAGTACTTC. Its translation: CASSSYSGTNGFEQYF.

V is TRBV15 and J is TRBJ1-4; D perhaps matches TRBD1 (5 bases). V was trimmed by 0 bases and J by 7 bases, leaving 9 bases between them. The CDR3 has 14 residues. CDR1 is LNHNV and CDR2 is YYDKDF in the germline V gene (reference sequence). The CDR3 nucleotides are TGTGCCACCAGCAGAGATTTGGGGCTTGAAAAACTGTTTTTT. Its protein is CATSRDLGLEKLFF. Combining the CDR3 with reference TRBV15 and TRBJ1-4 gives the whole variable domain DAMVIQNPRYQVTQFGKPVTLSCSQTLNHNVMYWYQQKSSQAPKLLFHYYDKDFNNEADTPDNFQSRRPNTSFCFLDIRSPGLGDTAMYLCATSRDLGLEKLFFGSGTQLSVL.

This chain joins TRBV2 and TRBJ1-2, with D possibly matching TRBD1 (6 bases). V lost 6 bases, J lost 4 bases, and 12 bases lay in between. This CDR3 contains 13 residues. CDR1 SNHLY and CDR2 FYNNEI come from the germline V gene. The CDR3 spells CASSTGITYGYTF. CDR3 bases: TGTGCCAGCAGCACAGGGATTACCTATGGCTACACCTTC.

The chain links TRBV5-8 to TRBJ1-3; D gene uncertain. Trimming cost V 0 bases and J 0 bases, with 4 bases left between them. The length of the CDR3 is 14 residues. The V gene's germline CDR1 is SGHTS and CDR2 YDEGEE. In nucleotides, the CDR3 is TGTGCCAGCAGCTTGGGACACTCTGGAAACACCATATATTTT. Its translation is CASSLGHSGNTIYF.

V is TRBV5-4 and J is TRBJ2-1; the match to TRBD2 covers 8 bases. The junction had 5 bases not matched to a gene; V was cut back by 4 bases and J by 2 bases. This CDR3 region has 15 residues. Germline V gene sequence: CDR1 SGHNT, CDR2 YYREEE (reference sequence). CDR3: CASSRASGPYNEQFF. The CDR3 DNA follows: TGTGCCAGCAGCCGTGCTAGCGGGCCCTACAATGAGCAGTTCTTC.

The chain links TRBV28 to TRBJ2-7, with TRBD1 matching over 11 bases. The CDR3 contains 15 residues. V shed 4 bases, J shed 2 bases, and the junction held 4 bases outside the gene matches. The germline CDR1 and CDR2 sequences are MDHEN and SYDVKM. The CDR3 spells CASSSTGQGAYEQYF. The DNA of the CDR3 is TGTGCCAGCAGTTCTACGGGACAGGGGGCCTACGAGCAGTACTTC. The full variable domain, its missing parts supplied by reference TRBV28 and TRBJ2-7, is DVKVTQSSRYLVKRTGEKVFLECVQDMDHENMFWYRQDPGLGLRLIYFSYDVKMKEKGDIPEGYSVSREKKERFSLILESASTNQTSMYLCASSSTGQGAYEQYFGPGTRLTVT.

CDR3 in amino acids: CASKGGNGYTF. The CDR3 DNA follows: TGTGCCAGCAAGGGCGGGAATGGCTACACCTTC. The rearrangement links TRBV6-5 to TRBJ1-2; no definite D call. V shed 7 bases and J shed 6 bases, with 9 bases lying between them. There are 11 residues in the CDR3. Germline values: CDR1 MNHEY, CDR2 SVGAGI.

V and J are TRBV30 and TRBJ1-5; D gene unclear. Germline V gene data show CDR1 as GTSNPN and CDR2 as SVGIG (reference sequence). V shed 1 base and J shed 4 bases, with 5 bases lying between them. CDR3 size: 12 residues. The CDR3 nucleotides are TGTGCCTGGAGTGAGAGTAATCAGCCCCAGCATTTT. This codes for CAWSESNQPQHF.

The chain combines TRBV2 with TRBJ1-6; D not certain. CDR3 length: 15 amino acids. Trimming cost V 5 bases and J 0 bases, with 8 bases left between them. The germline V gene encodes CDR1 SNHLY and CDR2 FYNNEI. DNA for the CDR3: TGTGCCAGCAGTTTGCGGAGCTCCTATAATTCACCCCTCCACTTT. It yields the protein CASSLRSSYNSPLHF.

This clone was counted between two and nine times. V usage is TRBV6-2 or TRBV6-3 and J usage is TRBJ2-1; TRBD2 matches at 7 bases. The CDR3 has 15 amino acids. The ends lost 5 bases at V and 4 bases at J; junction bases unmatched: 8. Per the germline V gene, CDR1 is MNHEY and CDR2 is SVGEGT. CDR3 residues: CASSPTSATYNEQFF. CDR3 sequence (DNA): TGTGCCAGCAGTCCCACTAGCGCCACTTACAATGAGCAGTTCTTC.

V and J are TRBV29-1 and TRBJ2-4, with 15 bases that match TRBD2. Losses at the gene ends were 4 bases for V and 7 bases for J; bases not matched to a gene: 5. CDR3 length: 15 residues. Germline lookup yields CDR1 SQVTM and CDR2 ANQGSEA. The CDR3 DNA reads TGCAGCGTTGGGGGACTAGCGGGAGGTGGGAACATTCAGTACTTC. Translation gives CSVGGLAGGGNIQYF. The full variable domain, completed using reference TRBV29-1 and TRBJ2-4, is SAVISQKPSRDICQRGTSLTIQCQVDSQVTMMFWYRQQPGQSLTLIATANQGSEATYESGFVIDKFPISRPNLTFSTLTVSNMSPEDSSIYLCSVGGLAGGGNIQYFGAGTRLSVL.

The J gene is TRBJ2-2, the V gene TRBV7-8; TRBD1 agrees at 9 bases. Germline CDR1 reads SGHVS; CDR2 reads FQNEAQ. V dropped 5 bases and J dropped 0; count of bases not matched to a gene: 4. This CDR3 has 16 amino acids. This chain's CDR3 is CASSGRQGANTGELFF. As DNA, the CDR3 is TGTGCCAGCAGCGGAAGACAGGGGGCGAACACCGGGGAGCTGTTTTTT. Based on the CDR3 plus reference TRBV7-8 and TRBJ2-2, the full variable domain is GAGVSQSPRYKVAKRGQDVALRCDPISGHVSLFWYQQALGQGPEFLTYFQNEAQLDKSGLPSDRFFAERPEGSVSTLKIQRTQQEDSAVYLCASSGRQGANTGELFFGEGSRLTVL.

The genes are TRBV19 and TRBJ2-2; D might be TRBD1 (6 bases). V dropped 9 bases and J dropped 3 bases, with 14 bases sitting between them. Germline lookup yields CDR1 LNHDA and CDR2 SQIVND (reference sequence). This CDR3 spans 14 amino acids. CDR3 region: CASRTYRDTGELFF. The CDR3 DNA follows: TGTGCCAGCCGGACCTACAGGGACACCGGGGAGCTGTTTTTT.

The chain has TRBV7-2 and TRBJ1-2; no clear D gene. Trimming removed 5 bases from V and 0 bases from J, with 10 bases in between. Per germline, CDR1 SGHTA and CDR2 FQGNSA. The CDR3 spans 14 residues. CDR3 loop: CASSEKRANYGYTF. As DNA, the CDR3 is TGTGCCAGCAGCGAAAAGAGAGCTAACTATGGCTACACCTTC.

V usage is TRBV9 and J usage is TRBJ1-3; D gene uncertain. The CDR3 extends over 14 amino acids. Deletions cut 0 bases from V and 2 bases from J, with 6 bases between. CDR1 and CDR2 from the germline V gene are SGDLS and YYNGEE. The CDR3 region is CASSVGGAGNTIYF. For the CDR3, the DNA is TGTGCCAGCAGCGTAGGCGGGGCTGGAAACACCATATATTTT.

This clone is termed medium-sized. The V gene is TRBV7-3, the J gene TRBJ2-5; perhaps TRBD2 as D (6 bases). Germline CDR1 SGHTA, CDR2 FQGTGA. CDR3 size: 13 residues. The V end was cut by 2 bases, the J end by 5 bases, with 9 bases between. Here the CDR3 reads CASSLGGWETQYF. In DNA, the CDR3 is TGTGCCAGCAGCTTAGGGGGGTGGGAGACCCAGTACTTC.

The chain couples TRBV28 to TRBJ2-4; tentatively, D is TRBD2 (5 bases). Germline values: CDR1 MDHEN, CDR2 SYDVKM. Trimming shortened V by 6 bases and J by 0 bases, and 9 bases separated the two germline ends. The length of the CDR3 is 14 residues. The CDR3 region has the DNA TGTGCCAGCAGGACCGGACTAGCCAAAAACATTCAGTACTTC. Translation: CASRTGLAKNIQYF.

The genes are TRBV28 and TRBJ2-1; possible D gene TRBD1, 5 bases. CDR1 and CDR2 (germline): MDHEN, SYDVKM. V was clipped by 7 bases and J by 3 bases, with 19 bases between them. This CDR3 region has 16 residues. The CDR3 reads CASKMGQPNRYNEQFF. CDR3 in DNA: TGTGCCAGCAAAATGGGGCAGCCAAATCGCTACAATGAGCAGTTCTTC.

The chain couples TRBV4-3 to TRBJ1-2, with D possibly being TRBD1 (5 bases). This CDR3 has 15 amino acids. Germline lookup yields CDR1 LGHNA and CDR2 YSLEER. Trimming left V 0 bases short and J 7 bases short, with 15 bases between. Written as DNA, the CDR3 is TGCGCCAGCAGCCAAGATCTCGGGGGGGTTTTTGGCTACACCTTC. Its protein product is CASSQDLGGVFGYTF.

The V gene is TRBV2, the J gene TRBJ2-2, with 8 bases aligning to TRBD1. With 6 bases clipped from V and 5 bases from J, the junction kept 8 bases outside the gene matches. Looked up from germline, CDR1 is SNHLY and CDR2 is FYNNEI. The CDR3 has 15 amino acids. The CDR3 DNA sequence: TGTGCCAGCAGATACCAGGGGGCGGAAACCGGGGAGCTGTTTTTT. Translated, it gives CASRYQGAETGELFF.

This clone was found once. The genes are TRBV5-5 and TRBJ1-4, with a possible D match to TRBD1 (6 bases). Trimming pared 2 bases from V and 2 bases from J, leaving 10 bases between. CDR1 is SGHKS and CDR2 is YYEKEE in the germline V gene (reference sequence). The CDR3 covers 15 residues. In DNA, the CDR3 is TGTGCCAGCAGCTTACCCGGACAGACTAATGAAAAACTGTTTTTT. Amino acid sequence: CASSLPGQTNEKLFF.

This clone has more than one count but fewer than ten. The J gene is TRBJ2-5, the V gene TRBV30; D perhaps matches TRBD2 (5 bases). Germline CDR1 is GTSNPN and CDR2 is SVGIG (reference sequence). The length of the CDR3 is 13 residues. Deletions cut 2 bases from V and 1 base from J, with 8 bases between. This chain's CDR3 is CAWSLSAQETQYF. Written as DNA, the CDR3 is TGTGCCTGGAGTCTTAGCGCCCAAGAGACCCAGTACTTC.

V usage is TRBV5-4 and J usage is TRBJ2-5; possible D gene TRBD1, 5 bases. The germline CDR1 and CDR2 sequences are SGHNT and YYREEE (reference sequence). The CDR3 totals 14 residues. The V and J ends lost 4 bases and 0 bases respectively, with 10 bases between them. CDR3 protein: CASSKRQYQETQYF. The CDR3 DNA follows: TGTGCCAGCAGCAAACGACAGTACCAAGAGACCCAGTACTTC.

V is TRBV7-9 and J is TRBJ2-5, with D maybe TRBD2 (6 bases). CDR1 and CDR2 (germline): SEHNR, FQNEAQ (reference sequence). The CDR3 covers 15 residues. V was trimmed by 1 base and J by 4 bases, leaving 13 bases between them. CDR3 region: CASSLGLAGLETQYF. The CDR3 DNA reads as TGTGCCAGCAGCTTAGGGCTGGCGGGGTTAGAGACCCAGTACTTC.

The chain has TRBV19 and TRBJ1-1, with 7 bases aligning to TRBD1. Germline CDR1 reads LNHDA; CDR2 reads SQIVND (reference sequence). CDR3 size: 15 residues. V was pared by 5 bases and J by 0 bases, with 6 bases of the junction left unmatched. The CDR3 loop reads CASSLRQGMNTEAFF. The CDR3 nucleotides are TGTGCCAGTAGTCTCCGACAGGGTATGAACACTGAAGCTTTCTTT.

The V gene is TRBV27, the J gene TRBJ1-1; D possibly corresponds to TRBD1 (5 bases). The CDR3 has 13 amino acids. Germline CDR1 MNHEY, CDR2 SMNVEV (reference sequence). Trimming left V 2 bases short and J 4 bases short, with 8 bases between. CDR3 region: CASSLPGGTEAFF. DNA of the CDR3: TGTGCCAGCAGTTTACCGGGGGGCACTGAAGCTTTCTTT.